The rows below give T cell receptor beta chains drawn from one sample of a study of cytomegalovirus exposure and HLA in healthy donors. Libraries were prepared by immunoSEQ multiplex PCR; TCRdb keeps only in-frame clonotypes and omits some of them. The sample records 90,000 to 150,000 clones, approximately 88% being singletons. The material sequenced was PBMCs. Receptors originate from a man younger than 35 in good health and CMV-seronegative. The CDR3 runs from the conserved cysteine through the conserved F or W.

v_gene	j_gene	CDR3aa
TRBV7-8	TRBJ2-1	CASSSGGGAYGQFF
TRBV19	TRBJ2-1	CASSIGRQYNEQFF
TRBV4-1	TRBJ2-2	CASSQEYNTGELFF
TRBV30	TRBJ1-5	CAWGQQNQPQHF
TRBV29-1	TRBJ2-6	CSVVLIGNPTGANVLTF
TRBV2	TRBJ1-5	CASMEFRGEGNQPQHF
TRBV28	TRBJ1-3	CASSLLGAGNTIYF
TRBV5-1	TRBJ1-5	CASSLAGNQPQHF
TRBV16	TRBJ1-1	CASSPREGSGTEAFF
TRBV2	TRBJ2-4	CASSEYWLAKNIQYF
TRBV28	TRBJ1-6	CASSLSYRGSSSPLHF
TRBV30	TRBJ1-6	CARALKSPGHSPLHF
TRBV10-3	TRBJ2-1	CAIRGTGNEQFF
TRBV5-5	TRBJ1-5	CASSLWTGRIQPQHF
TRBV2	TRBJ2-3	CASRGAGGPSDTQYF
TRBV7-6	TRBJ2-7	CASSLIMTDNYEQYF
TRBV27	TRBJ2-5	CASRKTGGETQYF
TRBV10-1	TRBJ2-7	CASSESGGPVEQYF
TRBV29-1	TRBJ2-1	CSVEDRRDRARYNEQFF
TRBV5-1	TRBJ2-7	CASSMGQGSLREQYF
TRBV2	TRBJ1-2	CASSRPGQGPYGYTF
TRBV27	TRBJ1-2	CASSTNRGRGFYGYTF
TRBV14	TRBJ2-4	CASSPLLGGKNIQYF
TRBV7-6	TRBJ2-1	CASSLAGVSNEQFF
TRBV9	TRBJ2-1	CASTLTGGDSYNEQFF
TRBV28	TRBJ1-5	CASSLPTRQGAFRNQPQHF
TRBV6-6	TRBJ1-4	CASSYGTGGDEKLFF
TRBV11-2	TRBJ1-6	CASSLGTDPGTPLHF
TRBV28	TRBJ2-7	CASSFPPQGAPYYEQYF
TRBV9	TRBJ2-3	CASSVAGTSGVLFTDTQYF
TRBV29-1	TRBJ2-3	CSVERTGGKDTQYF
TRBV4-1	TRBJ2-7	CASSQVALALYEQYF
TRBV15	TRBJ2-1	CATSRTQGRYEQFF
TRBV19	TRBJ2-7	CASGDRLSEQYF
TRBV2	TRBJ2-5	CASSVLAGEETQYF
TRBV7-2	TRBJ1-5	CASSLALGQSINQPQHF
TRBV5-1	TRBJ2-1	CASSSNRLAGGYNEQFF
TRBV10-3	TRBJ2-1	CAISDIPGEQFF
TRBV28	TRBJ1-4	CASSFRGANEKLFF
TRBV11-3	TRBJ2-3	CASSLDRQGIYTDTQYF
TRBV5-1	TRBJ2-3	CASSLYTERDTQYF
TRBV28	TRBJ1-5	CASRQGINQPQHF
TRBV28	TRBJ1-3	CASRTGGYTIYF
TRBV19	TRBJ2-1	CASSVLSRDNEQFF
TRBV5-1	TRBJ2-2	CASSLRPGELFF
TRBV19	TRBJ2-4	CASSIQSQNIQYF
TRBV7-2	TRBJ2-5	CASSFSSTGTQYF
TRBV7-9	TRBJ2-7	CASSPRGASYEQYF
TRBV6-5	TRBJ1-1	CASSTFGGEAFF
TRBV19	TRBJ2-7	CASSIHPNRYEQYF
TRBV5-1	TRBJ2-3	CASNRDYSSTDTQYF
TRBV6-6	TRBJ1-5	CASSARDSNQPQHF